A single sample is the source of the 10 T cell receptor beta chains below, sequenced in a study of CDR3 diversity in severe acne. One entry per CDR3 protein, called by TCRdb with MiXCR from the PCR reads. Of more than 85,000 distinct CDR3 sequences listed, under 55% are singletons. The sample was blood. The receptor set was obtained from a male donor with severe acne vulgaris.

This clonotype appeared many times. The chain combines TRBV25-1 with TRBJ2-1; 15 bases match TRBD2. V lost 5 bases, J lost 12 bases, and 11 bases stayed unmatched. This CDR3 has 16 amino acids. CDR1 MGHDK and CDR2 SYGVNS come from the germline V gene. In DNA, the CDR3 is TGTGCCAGCAGTTACCAGGCACCGGGACTAGCGGGAGGGCAGTTCTTC. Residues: CASSYQAPGLAGGQFF.

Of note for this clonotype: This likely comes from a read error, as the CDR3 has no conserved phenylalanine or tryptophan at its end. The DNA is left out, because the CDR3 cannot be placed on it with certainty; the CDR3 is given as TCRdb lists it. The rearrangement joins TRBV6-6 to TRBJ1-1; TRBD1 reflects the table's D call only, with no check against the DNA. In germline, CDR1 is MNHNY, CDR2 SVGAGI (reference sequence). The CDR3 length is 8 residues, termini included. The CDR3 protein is CASSYGGQ.

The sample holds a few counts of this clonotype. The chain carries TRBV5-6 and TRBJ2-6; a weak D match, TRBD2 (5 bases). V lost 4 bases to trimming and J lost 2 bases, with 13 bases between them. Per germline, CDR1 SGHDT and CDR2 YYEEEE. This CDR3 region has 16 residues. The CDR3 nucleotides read TGTGCCAGCAGCCCCACTAGTCTTGCTGGGGCCAACGTCCTGACTTTC. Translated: CASSPTSLAGANVLTF.

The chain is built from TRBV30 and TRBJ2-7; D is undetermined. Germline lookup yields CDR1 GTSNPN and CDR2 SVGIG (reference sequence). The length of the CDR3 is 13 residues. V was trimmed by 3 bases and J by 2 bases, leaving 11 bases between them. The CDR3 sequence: CAWSGGFTYEQYF. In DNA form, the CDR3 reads TGTGCCTGGAGCGGCGGTTTTACCTACGAGCAGTACTTC.

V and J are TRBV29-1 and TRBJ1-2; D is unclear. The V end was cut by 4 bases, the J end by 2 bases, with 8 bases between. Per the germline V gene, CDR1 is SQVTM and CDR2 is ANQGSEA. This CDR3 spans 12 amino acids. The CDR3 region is CSVVTENYGYTF. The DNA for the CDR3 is TGCAGCGTTGTTACAGAAAACTATGGCTACACCTTC.

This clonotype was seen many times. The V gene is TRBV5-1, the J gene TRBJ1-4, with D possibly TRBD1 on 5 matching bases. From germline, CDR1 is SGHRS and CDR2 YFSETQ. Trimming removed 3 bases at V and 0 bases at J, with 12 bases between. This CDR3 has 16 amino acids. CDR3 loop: CASSSTGAPTNEKLFF. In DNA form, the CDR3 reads TGCGCCAGCAGCTCCACCGGGGCTCCAACTAATGAAAAACTGTTTTTT. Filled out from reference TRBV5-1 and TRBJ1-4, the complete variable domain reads KAGVTQTPRYLIKTRGQQVTLSCSPISGHRSVSWYQQTPGQGLQFLFEYFSETQRNKGNFPGRFSGRQFSNSRSEMNVSTLELGDSALYLCASSSTGAPTNEKLFFGSGTQLSVL.

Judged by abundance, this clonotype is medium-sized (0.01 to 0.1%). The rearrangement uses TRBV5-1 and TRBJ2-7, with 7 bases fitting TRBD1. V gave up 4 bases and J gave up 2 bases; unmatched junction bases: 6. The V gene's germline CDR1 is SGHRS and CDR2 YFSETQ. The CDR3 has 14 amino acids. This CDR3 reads CASSTGQRTYEQYF. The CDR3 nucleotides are TGCGCCAGCAGCACGGGACAGAGAACCTACGAGCAGTACTTC.

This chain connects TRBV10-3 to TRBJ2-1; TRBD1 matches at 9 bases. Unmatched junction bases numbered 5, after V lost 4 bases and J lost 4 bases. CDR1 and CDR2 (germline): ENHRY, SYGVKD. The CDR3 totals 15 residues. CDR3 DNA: TGTGCCATCAGTGGTGGGACAGGGCGATACAATGAGCAGTTCTTC. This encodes CAISGGTGRYNEQFF.

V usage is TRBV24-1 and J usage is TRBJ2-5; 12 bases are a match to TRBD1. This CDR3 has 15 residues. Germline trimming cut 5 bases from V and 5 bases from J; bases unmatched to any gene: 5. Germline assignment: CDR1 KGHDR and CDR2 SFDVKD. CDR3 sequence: CATSVGTGGVETQYF. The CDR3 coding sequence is TGTGCCACCAGTGTCGGGACAGGGGGCGTCGAGACCCAGTACTTC.

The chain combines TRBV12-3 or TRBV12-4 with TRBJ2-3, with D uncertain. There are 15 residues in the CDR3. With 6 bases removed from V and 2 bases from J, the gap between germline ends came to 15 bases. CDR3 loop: CASRPDTGFTDTQYF. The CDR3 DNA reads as TGTGCCAGCAGGCCCGATACGGGTTTCACAGATACGCAGTATTTT.